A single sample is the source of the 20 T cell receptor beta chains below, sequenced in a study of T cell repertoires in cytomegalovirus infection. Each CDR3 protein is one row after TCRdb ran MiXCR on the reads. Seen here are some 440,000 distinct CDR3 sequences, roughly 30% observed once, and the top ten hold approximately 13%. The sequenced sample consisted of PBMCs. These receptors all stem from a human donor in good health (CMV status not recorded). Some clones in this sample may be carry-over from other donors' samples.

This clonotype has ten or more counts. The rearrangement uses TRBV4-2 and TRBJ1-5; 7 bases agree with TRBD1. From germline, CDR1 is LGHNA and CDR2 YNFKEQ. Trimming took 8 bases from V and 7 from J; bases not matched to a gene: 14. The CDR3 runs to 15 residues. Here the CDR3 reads CASQPKTGSEQPQHF. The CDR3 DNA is TGTGCCAGCCAACCTAAGACAGGGAGCGAACAGCCCCAGCATTTT.

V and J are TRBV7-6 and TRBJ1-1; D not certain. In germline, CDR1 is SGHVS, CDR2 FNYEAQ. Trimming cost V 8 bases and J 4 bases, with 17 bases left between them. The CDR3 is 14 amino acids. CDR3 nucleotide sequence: TGTGCCAGCTCGATAGAGGAGGCGACCACTGAAGCTTTCTTT. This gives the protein CASSIEEATTEAFF.

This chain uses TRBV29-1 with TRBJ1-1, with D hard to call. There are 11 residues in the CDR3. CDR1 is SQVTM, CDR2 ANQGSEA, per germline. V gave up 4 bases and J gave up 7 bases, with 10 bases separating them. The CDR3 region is CSVAGRLEAFF. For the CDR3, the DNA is TGCAGCGTTGCCGGCAGGCTTGAAGCTTTCTTT.

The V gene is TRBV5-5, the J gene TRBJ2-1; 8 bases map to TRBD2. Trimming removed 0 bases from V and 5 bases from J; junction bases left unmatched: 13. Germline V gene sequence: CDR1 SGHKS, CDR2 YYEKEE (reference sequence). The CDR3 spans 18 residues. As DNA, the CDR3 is TGTGCCAGCAGCTTGGCGGGGGGGGGGGGCCAAGCAGACAATGAGCAGTTCTTC. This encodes CASSLAGGGGQADNEQFF.

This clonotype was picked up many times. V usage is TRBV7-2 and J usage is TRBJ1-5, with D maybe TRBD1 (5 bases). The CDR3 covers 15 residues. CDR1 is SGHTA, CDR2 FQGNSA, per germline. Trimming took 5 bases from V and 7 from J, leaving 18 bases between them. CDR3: CASSPRDGFRQPQHF. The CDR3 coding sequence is TGTGCCAGCAGCCCCCGGGACGGGTTCAGGCAGCCCCAGCATTTT.

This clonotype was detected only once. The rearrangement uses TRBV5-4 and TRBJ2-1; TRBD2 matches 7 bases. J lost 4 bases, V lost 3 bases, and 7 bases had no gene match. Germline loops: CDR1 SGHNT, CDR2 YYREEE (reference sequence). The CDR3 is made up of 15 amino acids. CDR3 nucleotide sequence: TGTGCCAGCAGCTCAACTAGCGCGGCATACAATGAGCAGTTCTTC. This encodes CASSSTSAAYNEQFF.

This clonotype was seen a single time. CDR3: CASSQGAGAGTDTQYF. CDR3 DNA: TGTGCCAGCAGCCAAGGGGCGGGGGCCGGCACAGATACGCAGTATTTT. This chain uses TRBV4-2 with TRBJ2-3; weak D call: TRBD2 (7 bases). Germline values: CDR1 LGHNA, CDR2 YNFKEQ. The length of the CDR3 is 16 residues. V was clipped by 1 base and J by 1 base, with 12 bases between them.

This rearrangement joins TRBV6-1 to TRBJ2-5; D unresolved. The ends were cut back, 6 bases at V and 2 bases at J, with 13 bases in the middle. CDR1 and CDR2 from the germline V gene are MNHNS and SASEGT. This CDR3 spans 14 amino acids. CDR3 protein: CASSRAAEQETQYF. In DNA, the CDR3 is TGTGCCAGCAGCCGTGCCGCGGAGCAAGAGACCCAGTACTTC.

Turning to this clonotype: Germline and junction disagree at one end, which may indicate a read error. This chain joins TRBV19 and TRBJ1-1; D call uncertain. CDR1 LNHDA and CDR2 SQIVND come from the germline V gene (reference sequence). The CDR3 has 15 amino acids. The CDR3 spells CASSIDPQLNPEAVF. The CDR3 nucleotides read TGTGCCAGTAGTATAGATCCACAGCTGAACCCTGAAGCTGTCTTT.

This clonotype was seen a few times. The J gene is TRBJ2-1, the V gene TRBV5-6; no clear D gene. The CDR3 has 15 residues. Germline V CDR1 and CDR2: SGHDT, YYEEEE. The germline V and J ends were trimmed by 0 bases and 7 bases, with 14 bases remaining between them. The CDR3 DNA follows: TGTGCCAGCAGCTTGGGCGCCGAGGAAGGGAATGAGCAGTTCTTC. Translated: CASSLGAEEGNEQFF.

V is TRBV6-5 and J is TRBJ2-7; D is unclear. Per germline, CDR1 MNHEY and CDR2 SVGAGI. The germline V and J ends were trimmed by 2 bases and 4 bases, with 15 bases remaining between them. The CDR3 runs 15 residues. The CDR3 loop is CASSYGEPGPYEQYF. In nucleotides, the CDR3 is TGTGCCAGCAGTTACGGGGAACCTGGTCCGTACGAGCAGTACTTC.

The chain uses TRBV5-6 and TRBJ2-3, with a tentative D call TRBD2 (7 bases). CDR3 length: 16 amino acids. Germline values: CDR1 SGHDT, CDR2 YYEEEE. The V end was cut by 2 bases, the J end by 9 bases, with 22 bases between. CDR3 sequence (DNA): TGTGCCAGCAGCTTCGGGGCGGGGGCCACTCTAGGCACGCAGTATTTT. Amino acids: CASSFGAGATLGTQYF.

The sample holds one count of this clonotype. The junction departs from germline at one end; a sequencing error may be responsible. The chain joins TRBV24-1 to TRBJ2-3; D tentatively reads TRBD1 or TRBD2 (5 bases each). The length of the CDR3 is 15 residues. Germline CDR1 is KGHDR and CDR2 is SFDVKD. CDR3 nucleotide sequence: TGTTCCACCAGCCTCCGGGACCGTAGCACAGATACGCAGTATTTT. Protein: CSTSLRDRSTDTQYF.

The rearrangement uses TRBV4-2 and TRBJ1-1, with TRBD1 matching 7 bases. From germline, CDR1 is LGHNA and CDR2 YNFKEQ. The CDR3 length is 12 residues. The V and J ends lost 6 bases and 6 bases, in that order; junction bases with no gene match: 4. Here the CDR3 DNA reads TGTGCCAGCAGAGGGGGCCGCGCTGAAGCTTTCTTT. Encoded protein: CASRGGRAEAFF.

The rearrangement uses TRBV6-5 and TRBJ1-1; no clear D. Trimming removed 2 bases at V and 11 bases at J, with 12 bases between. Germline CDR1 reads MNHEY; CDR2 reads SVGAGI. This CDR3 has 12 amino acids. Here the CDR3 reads CASSYKGVRAFF. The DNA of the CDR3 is TGTGCCAGCAGTTACAAGGGCGTGCGGGCTTTCTTT.

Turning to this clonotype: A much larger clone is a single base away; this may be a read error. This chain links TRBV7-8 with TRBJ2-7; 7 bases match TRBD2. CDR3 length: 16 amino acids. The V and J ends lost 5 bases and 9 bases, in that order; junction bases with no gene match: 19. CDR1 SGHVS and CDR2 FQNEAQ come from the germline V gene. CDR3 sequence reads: CASSQTDAVPTGGQYF. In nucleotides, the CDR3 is TGTGCCAGCAGCCAGACAGATGCAGTCCCTACGGGGGGGCAGTACTTC.

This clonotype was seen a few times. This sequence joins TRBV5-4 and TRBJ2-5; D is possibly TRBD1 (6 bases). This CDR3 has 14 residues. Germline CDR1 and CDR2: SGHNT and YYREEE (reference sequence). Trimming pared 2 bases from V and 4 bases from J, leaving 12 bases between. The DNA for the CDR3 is TGTGCCAGCAGCTTACAGGGACGGAGAGAGACCCAGTACTTC. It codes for CASSLQGRRETQYF.

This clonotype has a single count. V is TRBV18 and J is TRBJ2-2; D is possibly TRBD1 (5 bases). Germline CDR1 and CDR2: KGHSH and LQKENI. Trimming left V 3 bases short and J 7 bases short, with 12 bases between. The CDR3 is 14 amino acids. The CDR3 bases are TGTGCCAGCTCACCCGACTCAGGGATCGGGGAGCTGTTTTTT. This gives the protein CASSPDSGIGELFF.

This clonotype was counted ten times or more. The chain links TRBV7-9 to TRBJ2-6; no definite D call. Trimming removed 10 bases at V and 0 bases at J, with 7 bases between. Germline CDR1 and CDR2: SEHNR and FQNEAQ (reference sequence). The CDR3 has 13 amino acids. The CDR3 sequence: CANSNSGANVLTF. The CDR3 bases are TGTGCCAATTCGAACTCTGGGGCCAACGTCCTGACTTTC.

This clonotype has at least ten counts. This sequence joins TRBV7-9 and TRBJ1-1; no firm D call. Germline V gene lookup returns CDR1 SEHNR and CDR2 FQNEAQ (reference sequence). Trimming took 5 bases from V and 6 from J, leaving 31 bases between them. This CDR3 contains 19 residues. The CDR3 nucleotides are TGTGCCAGCAGCCCCTCCCGATCCGGGGTCACCTTACTCAACGCTGAAGCTTTCTTT. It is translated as CASSPSRSGVTLLNAEAFF.